The source of this T cell receptor beta chain is a study of T cells expressing NK-cell markers. The overall study: The TCR beta repertoires originated in sorted CD3+CD56+NKG2C+, CD3+CD56+NKG2C- and CD3+CD56-NKG2C+ T cells. The study sequenced eight donors, seven HCMV-seropositive and one seronegative. Study-level points and caveats: The dominant NKG2C+ clonotypes represented roughly 1.0-7.5% of CD8+ T cells in about six donors. Unclear, still, was the HCMV specificity of the expanded NKG2C+ T cell clones.

TCRdb reanalyzed the 5' RACE reads, giving one entry per CDR3 protein sequence and no DNA. The repertoire table contains 500,000 or so distinct CDR3 sequences. Notes on this clonotype: Antigen: not known.

The CDR3 spans 12 residues. Per the germline V gene, CDR1 is MNHEY and CDR2 is SMNVEV (reference sequence). The specimen was blood T cells: a sorted CD56 or NKG2C T cell subset, CD4+ or CD8+ T cells, or bulk PBMC T cells (not recorded which). V gene TRBV27 combines with J gene TRBJ1-4; TCRdb's assignment of TRBD1 cannot be checked, as there is no DNA. The receptor was isolated from a man between 18 and 35 years old in good health. CDR3 sequence reads: CASRADRSQLFF.